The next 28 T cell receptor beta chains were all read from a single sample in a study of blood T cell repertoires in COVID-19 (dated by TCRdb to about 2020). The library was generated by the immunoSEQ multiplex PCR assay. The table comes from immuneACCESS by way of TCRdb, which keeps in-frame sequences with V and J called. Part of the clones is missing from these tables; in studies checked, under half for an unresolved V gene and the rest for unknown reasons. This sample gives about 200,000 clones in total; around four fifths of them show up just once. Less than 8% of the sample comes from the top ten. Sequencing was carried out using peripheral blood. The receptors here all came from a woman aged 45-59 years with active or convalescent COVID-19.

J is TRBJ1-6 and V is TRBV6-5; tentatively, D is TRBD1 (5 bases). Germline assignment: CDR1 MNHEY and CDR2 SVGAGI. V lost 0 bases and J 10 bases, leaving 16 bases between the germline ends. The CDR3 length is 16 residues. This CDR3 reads CASSYSLSGLLSPLHF. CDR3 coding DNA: TGTGCCAGCAGTTACTCGCTTTCAGGGCTGTTGTCACCCCTCCACTTT.

The CDR3 region is CASSPGLGSSDTQYF. CDR3 nucleotide sequence: TGTGCCAGCAGCCCAGGACTAGGAAGTTCAGATACGCAGTATTTT. V is TRBV6-6 and J is TRBJ2-3; 7 nucleotides line up with TRBD2. Germline V gene lookup returns CDR1 MNHNY and CDR2 SVGAGI (reference sequence). This CDR3 has 15 amino acids. V shed 6 bases, J shed 4 bases, and the junction held 10 bases outside the gene matches.

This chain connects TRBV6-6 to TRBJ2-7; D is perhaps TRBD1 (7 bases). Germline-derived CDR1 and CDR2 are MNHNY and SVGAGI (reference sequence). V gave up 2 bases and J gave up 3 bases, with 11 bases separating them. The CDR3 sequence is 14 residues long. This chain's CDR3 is CASSYAGQLYEQYV. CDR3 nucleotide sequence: TGTGCCAGCAGTTACGCGGGACAGCTCTACGAGCAGTACGTC.

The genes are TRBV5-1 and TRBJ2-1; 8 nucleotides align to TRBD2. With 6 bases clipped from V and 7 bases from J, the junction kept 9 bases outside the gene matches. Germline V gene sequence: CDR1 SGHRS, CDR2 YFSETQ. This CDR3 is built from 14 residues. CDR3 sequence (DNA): TGCGCCAGCAATAACGGGGGGGCCCGAAATGAGCAGTTCTTC. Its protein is CASNNGGARNEQFF.

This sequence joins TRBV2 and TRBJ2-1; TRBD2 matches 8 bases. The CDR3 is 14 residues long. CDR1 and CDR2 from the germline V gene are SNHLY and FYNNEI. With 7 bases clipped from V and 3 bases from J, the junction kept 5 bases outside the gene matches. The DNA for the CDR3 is TGTGCCAGCACAGCGGGAGCCGGCTACAATGAGCAGTTCTTC. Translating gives CASTAGAGYNEQFF.

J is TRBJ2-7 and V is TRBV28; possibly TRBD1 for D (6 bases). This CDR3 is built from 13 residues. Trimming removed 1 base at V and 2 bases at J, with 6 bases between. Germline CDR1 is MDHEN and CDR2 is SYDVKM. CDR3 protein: CASSLSGAYEQYF. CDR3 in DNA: TGTGCCAGCAGTTTATCAGGGGCCTACGAGCAGTACTTC.

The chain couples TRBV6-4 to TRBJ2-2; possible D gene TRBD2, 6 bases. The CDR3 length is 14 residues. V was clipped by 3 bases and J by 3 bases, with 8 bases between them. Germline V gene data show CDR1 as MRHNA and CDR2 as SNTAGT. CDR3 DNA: TGTGCCAGCAGTGAGGAGGGCGACACCGGGGAGCTGTTTTTT. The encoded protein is CASSEEGDTGELFF.

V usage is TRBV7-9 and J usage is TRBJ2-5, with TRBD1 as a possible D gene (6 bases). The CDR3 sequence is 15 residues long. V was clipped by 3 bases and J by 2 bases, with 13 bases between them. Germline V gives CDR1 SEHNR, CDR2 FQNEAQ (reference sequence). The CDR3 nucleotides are TGTGCCAGCAGCTTTATGGGGGCAGAACAAGAGACCCAGTACTTC. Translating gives CASSFMGAEQETQYF.

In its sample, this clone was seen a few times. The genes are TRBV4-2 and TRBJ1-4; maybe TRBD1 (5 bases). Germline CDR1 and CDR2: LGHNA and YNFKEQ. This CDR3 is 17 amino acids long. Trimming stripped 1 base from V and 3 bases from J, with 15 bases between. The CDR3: CASSQAGVPGANEKLFF. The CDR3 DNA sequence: TGTGCCAGCAGCCAAGCGGGGGTCCCTGGGGCTAATGAAAAACTGTTTTTT.

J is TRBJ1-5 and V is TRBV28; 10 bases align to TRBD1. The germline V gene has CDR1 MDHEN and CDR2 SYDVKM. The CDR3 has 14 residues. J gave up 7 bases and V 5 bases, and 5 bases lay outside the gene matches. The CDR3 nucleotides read TGTGCCAGCAGTAGGGGACAGGGGACGCAGCCCCAGCATTTT. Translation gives CASSRGQGTQPQHF. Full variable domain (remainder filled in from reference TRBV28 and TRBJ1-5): DVKVTQSSRYLVKRTGEKVFLECVQDMDHENMFWYRQDPGLGLRLIYFSYDVKMKEKGDIPEGYSVSREKKERFSLILESASTNQTSMYLCASSRGQGTQPQHFGDGTRLSIL.

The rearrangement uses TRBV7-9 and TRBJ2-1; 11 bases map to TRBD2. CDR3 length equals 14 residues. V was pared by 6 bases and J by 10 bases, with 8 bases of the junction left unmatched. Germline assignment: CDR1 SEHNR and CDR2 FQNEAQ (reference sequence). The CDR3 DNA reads TGTGCCAGCAGTCGACTAGCGGGACAAGGGGAGCAGTTCTTC. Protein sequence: CASSRLAGQGEQFF.

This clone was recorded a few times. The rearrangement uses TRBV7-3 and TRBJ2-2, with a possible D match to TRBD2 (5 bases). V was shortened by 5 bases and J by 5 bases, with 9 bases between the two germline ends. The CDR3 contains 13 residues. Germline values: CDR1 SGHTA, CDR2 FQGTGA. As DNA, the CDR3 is TGTGCCAGCAGCCCGGGGAAGACCGGGGAGCTGTTTTTT. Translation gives CASSPGKTGELFF.

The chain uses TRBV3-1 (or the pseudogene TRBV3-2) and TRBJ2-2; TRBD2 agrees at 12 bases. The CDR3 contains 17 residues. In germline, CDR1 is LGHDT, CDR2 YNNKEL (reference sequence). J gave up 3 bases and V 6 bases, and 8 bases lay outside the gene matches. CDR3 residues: CASSMTSGRRHTGELFF. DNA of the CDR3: TGTGCCAGCAGTATGACTAGCGGGAGACGACACACCGGGGAGCTGTTTTTT.

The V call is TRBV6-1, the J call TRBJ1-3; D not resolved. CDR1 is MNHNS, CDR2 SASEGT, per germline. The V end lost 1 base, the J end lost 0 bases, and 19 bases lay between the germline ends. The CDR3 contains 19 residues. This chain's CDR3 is CASSEEVGGSLGSGNTIYF. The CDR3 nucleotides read TGTGCCAGCAGTGAAGAGGTTGGAGGCAGCCTAGGCTCTGGAAACACCATATATTTT.

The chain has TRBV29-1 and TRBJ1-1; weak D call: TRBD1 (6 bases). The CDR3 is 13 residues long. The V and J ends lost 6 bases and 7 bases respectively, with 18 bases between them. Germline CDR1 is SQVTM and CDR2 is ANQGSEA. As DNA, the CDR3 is TGCAGCGTATCACAAGACAGGAAAATTGAAGCTTTCTTT. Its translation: CSVSQDRKIEAFF.

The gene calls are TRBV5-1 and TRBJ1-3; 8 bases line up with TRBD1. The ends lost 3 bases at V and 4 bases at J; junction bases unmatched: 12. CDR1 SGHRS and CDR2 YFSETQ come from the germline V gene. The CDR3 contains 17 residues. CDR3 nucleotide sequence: TGCGCCAGCAGCTCGGGACAGGTGACGGCGAGGGGAAACACCATATATTTT. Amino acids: CASSSGQVTARGNTIYF.

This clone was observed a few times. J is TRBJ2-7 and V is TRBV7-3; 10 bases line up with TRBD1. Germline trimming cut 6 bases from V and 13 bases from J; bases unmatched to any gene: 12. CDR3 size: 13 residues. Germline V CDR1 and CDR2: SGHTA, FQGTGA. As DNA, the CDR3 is TGTGCCAGCAGTTCCACCGGGACAGGGGTTCCCTACTTC. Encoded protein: CASSSTGTGVPYF. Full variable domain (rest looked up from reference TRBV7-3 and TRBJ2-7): GAGVSQTPSNKVTEKGKYVELRCDPISGHTALYWYRQSLGQGPEFLIYFQGTGAADDSGLPNDRFFAVRPEGSVSTLKIQRTERGDSAVYLCASSSTGTGVPYFGPGTRLTVT.

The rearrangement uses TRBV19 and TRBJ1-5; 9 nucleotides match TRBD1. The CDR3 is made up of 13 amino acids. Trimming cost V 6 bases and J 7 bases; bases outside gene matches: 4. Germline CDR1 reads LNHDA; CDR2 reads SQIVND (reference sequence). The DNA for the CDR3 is TGTGCCAGTAGGCGACAGGGGGAGCAGCCCCAGCATTTT. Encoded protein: CASRRQGEQPQHF.

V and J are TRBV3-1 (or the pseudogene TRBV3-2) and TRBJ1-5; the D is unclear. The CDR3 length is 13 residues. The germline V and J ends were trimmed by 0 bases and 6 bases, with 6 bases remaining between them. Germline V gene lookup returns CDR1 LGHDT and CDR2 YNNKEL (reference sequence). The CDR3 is CASSQDLRQPQHF. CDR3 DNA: TGTGCCAGCAGCCAAGATCTACGTCAGCCCCAGCATTTT.

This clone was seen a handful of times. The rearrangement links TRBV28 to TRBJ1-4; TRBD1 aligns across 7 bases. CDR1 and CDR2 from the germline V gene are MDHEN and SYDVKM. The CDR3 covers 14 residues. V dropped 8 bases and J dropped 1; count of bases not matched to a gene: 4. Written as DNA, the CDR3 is TGTGCCAGCGGAAGACAGGGAACTAATGAAAAACTGTTTTTT. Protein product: CASGRQGTNEKLFF.

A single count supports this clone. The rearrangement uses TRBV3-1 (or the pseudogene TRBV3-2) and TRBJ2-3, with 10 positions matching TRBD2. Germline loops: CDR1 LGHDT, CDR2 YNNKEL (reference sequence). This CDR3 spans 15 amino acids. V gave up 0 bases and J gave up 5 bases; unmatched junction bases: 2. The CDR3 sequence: CASSQEGTSVDTQYF. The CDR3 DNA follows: TGTGCCAGCAGCCAAGAGGGGACTAGCGTAGATACGCAGTATTTT.

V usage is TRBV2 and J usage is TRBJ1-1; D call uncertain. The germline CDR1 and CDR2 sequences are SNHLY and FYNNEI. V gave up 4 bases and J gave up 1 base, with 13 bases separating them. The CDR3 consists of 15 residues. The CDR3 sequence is CASSALGVANTEAFF. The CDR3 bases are TGTGCCAGCAGTGCCCTCGGGGTGGCGAACACTGAAGCTTTCTTT.

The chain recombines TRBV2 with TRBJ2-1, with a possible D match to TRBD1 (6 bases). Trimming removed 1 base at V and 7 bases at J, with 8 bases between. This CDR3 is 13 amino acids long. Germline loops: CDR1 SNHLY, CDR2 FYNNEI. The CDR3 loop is CASSEDRDNEQFF. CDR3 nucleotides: TGTGCCAGCAGTGAAGACAGGGATAATGAGCAGTTCTTC.

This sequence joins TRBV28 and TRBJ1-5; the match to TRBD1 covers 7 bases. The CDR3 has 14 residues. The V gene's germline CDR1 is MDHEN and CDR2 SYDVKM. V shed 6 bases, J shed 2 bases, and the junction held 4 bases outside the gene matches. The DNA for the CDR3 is TGTGCCAGCAGATATCAGGGGGGCAATCAGCCCCAGCATTTT. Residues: CASRYQGGNQPQHF. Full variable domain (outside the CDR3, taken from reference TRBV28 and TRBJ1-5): DVKVTQSSRYLVKRTGEKVFLECVQDMDHENMFWYRQDPGLGLRLIYFSYDVKMKEKGDIPEGYSVSREKKERFSLILESASTNQTSMYLCASRYQGGNQPQHFGDGTRLSIL.

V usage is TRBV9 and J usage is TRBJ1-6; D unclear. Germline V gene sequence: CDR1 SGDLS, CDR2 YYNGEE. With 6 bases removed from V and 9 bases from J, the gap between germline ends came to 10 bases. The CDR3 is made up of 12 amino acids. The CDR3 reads CASNKEGSPLHF. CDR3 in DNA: TGTGCCAGCAACAAAGAGGGTTCACCCCTCCACTTT.

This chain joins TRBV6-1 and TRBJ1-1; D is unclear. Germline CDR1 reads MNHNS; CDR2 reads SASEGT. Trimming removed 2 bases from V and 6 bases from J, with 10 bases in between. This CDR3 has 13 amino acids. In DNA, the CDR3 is TGTGCCAGCAGTGAAACTAATCGCGCTGAAGCTTTCTTT. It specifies CASSETNRAEAFF.

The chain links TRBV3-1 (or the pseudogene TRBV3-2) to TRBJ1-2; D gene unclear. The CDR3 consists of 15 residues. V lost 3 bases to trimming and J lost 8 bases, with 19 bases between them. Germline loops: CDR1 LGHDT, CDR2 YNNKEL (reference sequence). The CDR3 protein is CASSQGRTDSEGYTF. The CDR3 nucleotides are TGTGCCAGCAGCCAGGGTCGGACTGATTCTGAGGGCTACACCTTC.

The CDR3 nucleotides are TGTGCCACCAGCAGACCGGGGGGACAGAACACTGAAGCTTTCTTT. It yields the protein CATSRPGGQNTEAFF. This rearrangement joins TRBV15 to TRBJ1-1; tentatively, D is TRBD1 (6 bases). Trimming cost V 2 bases and J 1 base, with 11 bases left between them. Germline CDR1 LNHNV, CDR2 YYDKDF (reference sequence). The CDR3 totals 15 residues.